Listed below are T cell receptor beta chains from one sample, sequenced in a study of long-term antiretroviral therapy in people with HIV. The data were produced by immunoSEQ multiplex PCR, yet TCRdb's version contains in-frame clones alone and is incomplete. The sample has 29,000 or so clones, 90% to 95% seen once. Source: unsorted PBMCs, taken about 7.2 years after starting antiretroviral therapy. The receptors were gathered from a man aged 50 to 59 with HIV. Both conserved end residues are part of each CDR3. The D gene is left open where the match is weak. Size is omitted from some rows. Given values are once, few, many or a class for expanded clones.

DNA: TGTGCCAGCAGCACTCGACTGGATGCAACTAATGAAAAACTGTTTTTT
CDR3: CASSTRLDATNEKLFF
V: TRBV7-6
size: -
J: TRBJ1-4
D: -

DNA: TGTGCCAGCAGCGTAGAGGCGGGGGGGCGGTTAGATACGCAGTATTTT
CDR3: CASSVEAGGRLDTQYF
V: TRBV9
size: -
J: TRBJ2-3
D: TRBD2

DNA: TGTGCCAGTGGCCGGGACAGGGCCTACAATGAGCAGTTCTTC
CDR3: CASGRDRAYNEQFF
V: TRBV2
size: -
J: TRBJ2-1
D: TRBD1

DNA: TGTGCCAGCAGTGAATTGGGCTACCAAGAGACCCAGTACTTC
CDR3: CASSELGYQETQYF
V: TRBV6-1
size: -
J: TRBJ2-5
D: -

DNA: TGTGCCAGCAGACCCCGGGTCAGCTCTGGGGCCAACGTCCTGACTTTC
CDR3: CASRPRVSSGANVLTF
V: TRBV6-6
size: -
J: TRBJ2-6
D: -

DNA: TGTGCCAGCAGCGCTCTCCTGAACCTTAACTATGGCTACACCTTC
CDR3: CASSALLNLNYGYTF
V: TRBV5-4
size: -
J: TRBJ1-2
D: -

DNA: TGTGCCTGGAAAAAGGATAATTCACCCCTCCACTTT
CDR3: CAWKKDNSPLHF
V: TRBV30
size: -
J: TRBJ1-6
D: -

DNA: TGTGCCAGCATCCCCGGACAGGGAACCTACGAGCAGTACTTC
CDR3: CASIPGQGTYEQYF
V: TRBV2
size: -
J: TRBJ2-7
D: TRBD1

DNA: TGTGCCAGTAGTATAGATCTATTACAGGGGGCAGGTAGAAACACTGAAGCTTTCTTT
CDR3: CASSIDLLQGAGRNTEAFF
V: TRBV19
size: -
J: TRBJ1-1
D: TRBD1

DNA: TGTGCCAGCAGCTTAGCTGCAGGGAGCAATCAGCCCCAGCATTTT
CDR3: CASSLAAGSNQPQHF
V: TRBV11-2
size: -
J: TRBJ1-5
D: -

DNA: TGTGCCAGCAGCGTAGGCACTACCGGGGAGCTGTTTTTT
CDR3: CASSVGTTGELFF
V: TRBV9
size: -
J: TRBJ2-2
D: -

DNA: TGTGCCAGCAGCTCGGACGGAGGGACTGAAGCTTTCTTT
CDR3: CASSSDGGTEAFF
V: TRBV5-6
size: -
J: TRBJ1-1
D: -

DNA: TGCGCCAGCAGCTTGGTTCCTACTACAGATACGCAGTATTTT
CDR3: CASSLVPTTDTQYF
V: TRBV5-1
size: -
J: TRBJ2-3
D: -

DNA: TGTGCCAGCAGCTCCGACAGGGGATTGGTAGGCACCGGGGAGCTGTTTTTT
CDR3: CASSSDRGLVGTGELFF
V: TRBV5-6
size: -
J: TRBJ2-2
D: TRBD1

DNA: TGTGCCAGTAGTATGGGACTAGCCTATGAGCAGTTCTTC
CDR3: CASSMGLAYEQFF
V: TRBV19
size: -
J: TRBJ2-1
D: TRBD2

DNA: TGTGCCAGCAGTGAATTTAGGCTAGCGGCTATCTACAATGAGCAGTTCTTC
CDR3: CASSEFRLAAIYNEQFF
V: TRBV2
size: -
J: TRBJ2-1
D: TRBD2

DNA: TGTGCCAGCAGCCAAGTGGCCGGGACAGGCAATAATTCACCCCTCCACTTT
CDR3: CASSQVAGTGNNSPLHF
V: TRBV4-2
size: -
J: TRBJ1-6
D: TRBD1

DNA: TGTGCCATCAGTGATAGCGGGGGGGTCAATGAGCAGTTCTTC
CDR3: CAISDSGGVNEQFF
V: TRBV10-3
size: -
J: TRBJ2-1
D: TRBD2

DNA: TGTGCCAGCAGCTCGAGGGACAGGGCCGACACCGGGGAGCTGTTTTTT
CDR3: CASSSRDRADTGELFF
V: TRBV7-6
size: -
J: TRBJ2-2
D: TRBD1

DNA: TGTGCCAGCAGCGGGGGGACTACCACCGGGGAGCTGTTTTTT
CDR3: CASSGGTTTGELFF
V: TRBV9
size: -
J: TRBJ2-2
D: TRBD2

DNA: TGTGCCAGTAGTATCGGATGGACTAGCGGTCCGAACACCGGGGAGCTGTTTTTT
CDR3: CASSIGWTSGPNTGELFF
V: TRBV19
size: -
J: TRBJ2-2
D: TRBD2

DNA: TGTGCCAGCAGCTTGGGTTGGGAGATGAACACTGAAGCTTTCTTT
CDR3: CASSLGWEMNTEAFF
V: TRBV5-8
size: -
J: TRBJ1-1
D: -

DNA: TGTGCCAGCAGCCAAGAGACAGGCACAGCCTATGGCTACACCTTC
CDR3: CASSQETGTAYGYTF
V: TRBV14
size: -
J: TRBJ1-2
D: -

DNA: TGTGCCAGCAAGGGACCTTACTTTATGCCTACCTACGAGCAGTACTTC
CDR3: CASKGPYFMPTYEQYF
V: TRBV2
size: -
J: TRBJ2-7
D: -

DNA: TGTGCCAGTAGTGCTTCGGGGGTCTACACTGAAGCTTTCTTT
CDR3: CASSASGVYTEAFF
V: TRBV19
size: -
J: TRBJ1-1
D: -

DNA: TGCAGCGCTTCGGGACCAAGCTACGAGCAGTACTTC
CDR3: CSASGPSYEQYF
V: TRBV29-1
size: -
J: TRBJ2-7
D: -

DNA: TGTGCCAGCAGTGAAGGGCCAGACACCGGGGAGCTGTTTTTT
CDR3: CASSEGPDTGELFF
V: TRBV6-1
size: -
J: TRBJ2-2
D: -

DNA: TGTGCCAGCAGATCCAGACAGCTTAATCAGCCCCAGCATTTT
CDR3: CASRSRQLNQPQHF
V: TRBV2
size: -
J: TRBJ1-5
D: -

DNA: TGTGCCAGCAGCCAAGATCTCCAGAGGCTCGGGACAGGGAACACTGAAGCTTTCTTT
CDR3: CASSQDLQRLGTGNTEAFF
V: TRBV4-2
size: -
J: TRBJ1-1
D: TRBD1

DNA: TGCGCCAGCAGCTTGGGAGAGGCCCCCACAGATACGCAGTATTTT
CDR3: CASSLGEAPTDTQYF
V: TRBV5-1
size: -
J: TRBJ2-3
D: -

DNA: TGTGCCAGCAGCCAAGCTCAGGGGGCTGGGGCCAACGTCCTGACTTTC
CDR3: CASSQAQGAGANVLTF
V: TRBV14
size: -
J: TRBJ2-6
D: TRBD1

DNA: TGTGCCAGTAGTATACGACCGAACACTGAAGCTTTCTTT
CDR3: CASSIRPNTEAFF
V: TRBV19
size: -
J: TRBJ1-1
D: -

DNA: TGTGCCAGCAGCTGGAGGACAGGGGGAGGGCAGTACTTC
CDR3: CASSWRTGGGQYF
V: TRBV5-6
size: -
J: TRBJ2-7
D: TRBD1

DNA: TGTGCCAGCAGCCAAGGAAGGCTATCGGGGAATGAGCAGTTCTTC
CDR3: CASSQGRLSGNEQFF
V: TRBV4-2
size: -
J: TRBJ2-1
D: -

DNA: TGTGCCAGCAGTCCTGCAGGGGACTCCTACGAGCAGTACTTC
CDR3: CASSPAGDSYEQYF
V: TRBV27
size: -
J: TRBJ2-7
D: -

DNA: TGTGCCAGCAGCGTATCGGCAGGGTGGGGAACTGAAGCTTTCTTT
CDR3: CASSVSAGWGTEAFF
V: TRBV9
size: -
J: TRBJ1-1
D: -

DNA: TGTGCCAGCAGCGTAAATAGCGGGGGGGGCAATGAGCAGTTCTTC
CDR3: CASSVNSGGGNEQFF
V: TRBV9
size: few
J: TRBJ2-1
D: TRBD2

DNA: TGTGCCAGTAGTATAGGCTTTTCTAGCGGGGGCCTGAAAGAGACCCAGTACTTC
CDR3: CASSIGFSSGGLKETQYF
V: TRBV19
size: -
J: TRBJ2-5
D: TRBD2

DNA: TGTGCCAGCAGTCATCCGAGAAATGCCACCTTC
CDR3: CASSHPRNATF
V: TRBV6-5
size: -
J: TRBJ1-2
D: -

DNA: TGTGCCTGGAGTGCGGCGGATGGCTACACCTTC
CDR3: CAWSAADGYTF
V: TRBV30
size: once
J: TRBJ1-2
D: -

DNA: TGTGCCAGCAGCTCGGTTTCCTACGAGCAGTACTTC
CDR3: CASSSVSYEQYF
V: TRBV28
size: -
J: TRBJ2-7
D: -

DNA: TGTGCCAGCAGCTTAGAGGGGCGAAGGGCATACGAGCAGTACTTC
CDR3: CASSLEGRRAYEQYF
V: TRBV7-2
size: -
J: TRBJ2-7
D: -

DNA: TGCAGCGTGGGGGGACAGAGTAATCAGCCCCAGCATTTT
CDR3: CSVGGQSNQPQHF
V: TRBV29-1
size: -
J: TRBJ1-5
D: TRBD1

DNA: TGCGCCAGCAGCCCGACTAGCGGGGGGGGTGGGGATACGCAGTATTTT
CDR3: CASSPTSGGGGDTQYF
V: TRBV4-1
size: -
J: TRBJ2-3
D: TRBD2

DNA: TGTGCCAGCAGCTTATTACAGAGATCTAATGAAAAACTGTTTTTT
CDR3: CASSLLQRSNEKLFF
V: TRBV5-6
size: -
J: TRBJ1-4
D: -

DNA: TGTGCCAGTAGTGTTAACCGGGGGAACACTGAAGCTTTCTTT
CDR3: CASSVNRGNTEAFF
V: TRBV19
size: -
J: TRBJ1-1
D: -

DNA: TGTGCCAGCAGTTTCCAGACTAGCGGGGGGGGGAATGAGCAGTTCTTC
CDR3: CASSFQTSGGGNEQFF
V: TRBV6-5
size: -
J: TRBJ2-1
D: TRBD2

DNA: TGTGCCAGCAGTACGAGCGACAGGGGGCAAGGGGAACACATTCAGTACTTC
CDR3: CASSTSDRGQGEHIQYF
V: TRBV28
size: -
J: TRBJ2-4
D: TRBD1

DNA: TGCGCCAGCAGCTTGTCTTTGGGTAGTAGCTCTGGAAACACCATATATTTT
CDR3: CASSLSLGSSSGNTIYF
V: TRBV5-1
size: few
J: TRBJ1-3
D: -

DNA: TGTGCCAGCAGCAACTACAGGGGCGCAGACTCCTACGAGCAGTACTTC
CDR3: CASSNYRGADSYEQYF
V: TRBV21-1
size: -
J: TRBJ2-7
D: -